This TCR beta chain was sequenced for a study of T cell responses to AZD1222 COVID-19 vaccine. Points from the study as a whole: Donors were mostly white British, more females; clonal diversity possibly underestimated. Unmutated variant regions are reportedly the target of nearly half of TCRs that are spike-specific. Among AZD1222 vaccinees, only five or six were seropositive at baseline. Across spike, vaccine-associated CD4 TCRs were found, dominant at 160-218 and 743-854.

Trimming pared 4 bases from V and 0 bases from J, leaving 12 bases between. Germline V gives CDR1 LGHNA, CDR2 YSLEER. The CDR3 has 16 residues. As to this clone: Its antigen remains unidentified.

Only in-frame clones appear in the TCRdb table, and some are missing; sequencing was by immunoSEQ multiplex PCR. Altogether approximately 140,000 clones are present, about 91% being singletons, with the ten largest covering approximately 3.8%. The source is an adult who received the AZD1222 COVID-19 vaccine. Sequenced material: peripheral blood, taken 28 days after the second AZD1222 dose. The chain combines TRBV4-3 with TRBJ2-2; possibly TRBD1 or TRBD2 for D (5 bases each). The CDR3 DNA is TGCGCCAGCAGCCCCGGGGCGGCCACGAACACCGGGGAGCTGTTTTTT. This gives the protein CASSPGAATNTGELFF.